Below, 10 T cell receptor beta chains from the same sample are listed, as sequenced in a study of blood T cell repertoires in COVID-19. Libraries were prepared by immunoSEQ multiplex PCR; TCRdb keeps only in-frame clonotypes and omits some of them. The sample comprises around 100,000 clones, about 90% of which are singletons, and less than 8.5% rests with the top ten. Material: peripheral blood. All receptors derive from a man under 40 in a cohort sampled during active COVID-19.

The chain has TRBV10-3 and TRBJ1-1; D perhaps matches TRBD1 (6 bases). Germline assignment: CDR1 ENHRY and CDR2 SYGVKD. CDR3 length: 12 residues. Trimming took off 2 bases at V and 11 bases at J, with 12 bases between the two ends. CDR3 DNA sequence: TGTGCCATCAGTGAGACAGGGCTTCGGGCTTTCTTT. Its translation is CAISETGLRAFF.

The CDR3: CATSRDPGFTYEQYF. CDR3 bases: TGTGCCACCAGCAGAGATCCAGGGTTCACCTACGAGCAGTACTTC. The gene calls are TRBV15 and TRBJ2-7; perhaps TRBD1 as D (5 bases). CDR3 length: 15 residues. Looked up from germline, CDR1 is LNHNV and CDR2 is YYDKDF (reference sequence). Trimming shortened V by 0 bases and J by 2 bases, and 11 bases separated the two germline ends.

The gene calls are TRBV20-1 and TRBJ1-4; no firm D call. Trimming removed 6 bases at V and 7 bases at J, with 9 bases between. From germline, CDR1 is DFQATT and CDR2 SNEGSKA (reference sequence). The CDR3 is 11 amino acids. The CDR3 spells CSARYSEKLFF. The CDR3 DNA is TGCAGTGCCAGATACAGTGAAAAACTGTTTTTT.

V and J are TRBV3-1 (or the pseudogene TRBV3-2) and TRBJ1-2; 8 bases match TRBD1. This CDR3 has 15 residues. The germline gives CDR1 LGHDT, CDR2 YNNKEL (reference sequence). After removal of 3 bases from V and 4 bases from J, the junction contained 7 bases not matched to a gene. The CDR3 is CASSQNDRGPYGYTF. The CDR3 nucleotides are TGTGCCAGCAGCCAGAACGACAGGGGACCCTATGGCTACACCTTC.

CDR3 in amino acids: CASSRGGNTEAFF. The CDR3 DNA is TGTGCCAGCAGCCGAGGGGGGAACACTGAAGCTTTCTTT. V gene TRBV5-4 combines with J gene TRBJ1-1; possibly TRBD1 for D (6 bases). The CDR3 totals 13 residues. Per germline, CDR1 SGHNT and CDR2 YYREEE (reference sequence). Deletions cut 4 bases from V and 1 base from J, with 8 bases between. The full variable domain, completed using reference TRBV5-4 and TRBJ1-1, is ETGVTQSPTHLIKTRGQQVTLRCSSQSGHNTVSWYQQALGQGPQFIFQYYREEENGRGNFPPRFSGLQFPNYSSELNVNALELDDSALYLCASSRGGNTEAFFGQGTRLTVV.

V gene TRBV11-2 combines with J gene TRBJ1-4; D is uncertain. The CDR3 covers 14 residues. Per germline, CDR1 SGHAT and CDR2 FQNNGV. V was clipped by 6 bases and J by 8 bases, with 16 bases between them. CDR3 DNA sequence: TGTGCCAGCAGTCCTCTGTGGAGGGTGGAAAAACTGTTTTTT. Residues: CASSPLWRVEKLFF.

The V and J genes are TRBV28 and TRBJ1-2, with D possibly matching TRBD1 (6 bases). V lost 3 bases and J 4 bases, leaving 12 bases between the germline ends. Germline values: CDR1 MDHEN, CDR2 SYDVKM. CDR3 length: 14 residues. CDR3 residues: CASSFTGQSYGYTF. Written as DNA, the CDR3 is TGTGCCAGCAGTTTCACGGGACAAAGCTATGGCTACACCTTC.

The chain couples TRBV5-4 to TRBJ2-3, with D maybe TRBD2 (7 bases). This CDR3 region has 16 residues. Germline CDR1 reads SGHNT; CDR2 reads YYREEE (reference sequence). V gave up 2 bases and J gave up 5 bases, with 18 bases separating them. CDR3 region: CASSFSAGAGEDTQYF. CDR3 DNA sequence: TGTGCCAGCAGCTTTAGTGCGGGGGCTGGTGAAGATACGCAGTATTTT.

CDR3 protein: CASSMQHPGGSYNSPLHF. The DNA for the CDR3 is TGTGCCAGTAGTATGCAACACCCGGGGGGCTCCTATAATTCACCCCTCCACTTT. The chain combines TRBV19 with TRBJ1-6, with a possible D match to TRBD1 (5 bases). The germline V gene has CDR1 LNHDA and CDR2 SQIVND (reference sequence). Between the trimmed V and J ends, which lost 3 bases and 0 bases, there was a span of 15 bases. This CDR3 comprises 18 residues.

This clone occurred a few times. The genes are TRBV4-1 and TRBJ2-7, with 7 bases matching TRBD2. Germline V gene sequence: CDR1 MGHRA, CDR2 YSYEKL. V shed 4 bases and J 2 bases; nucleotides not matched to a gene: 14. CDR3 length: 17 residues. The CDR3 here is CASSRGWGGRSPYEQYF. The CDR3 coding sequence is TGCGCCAGCAGCCGCGGTTGGGGGGGAAGGTCCCCCTACGAGCAGTACTTC.